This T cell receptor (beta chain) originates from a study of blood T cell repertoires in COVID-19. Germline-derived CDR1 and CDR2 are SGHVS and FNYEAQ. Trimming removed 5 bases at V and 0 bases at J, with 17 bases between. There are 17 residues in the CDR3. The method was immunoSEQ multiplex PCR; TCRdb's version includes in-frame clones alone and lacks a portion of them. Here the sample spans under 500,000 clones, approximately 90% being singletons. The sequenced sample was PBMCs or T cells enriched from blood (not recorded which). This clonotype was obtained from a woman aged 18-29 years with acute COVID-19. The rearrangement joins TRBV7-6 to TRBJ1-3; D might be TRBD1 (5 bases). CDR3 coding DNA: TGTGCCAGCAGCCCCGGCGGGGGATTACGCTCTGGAAACACCATATATTTT. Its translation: CASSPGGGLRSGNTIYF.